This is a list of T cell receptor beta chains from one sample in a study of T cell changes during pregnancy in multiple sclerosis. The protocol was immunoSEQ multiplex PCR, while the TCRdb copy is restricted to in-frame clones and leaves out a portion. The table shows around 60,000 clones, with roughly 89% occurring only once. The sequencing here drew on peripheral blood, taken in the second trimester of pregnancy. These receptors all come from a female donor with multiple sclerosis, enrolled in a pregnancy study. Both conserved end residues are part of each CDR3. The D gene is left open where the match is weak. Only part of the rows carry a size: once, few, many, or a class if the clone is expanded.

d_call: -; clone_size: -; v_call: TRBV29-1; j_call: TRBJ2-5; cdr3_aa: CSVVGGWETQYF; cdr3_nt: TGCAGCGTTGTGGGGGGTTGGGAGACCCAGTACTTC
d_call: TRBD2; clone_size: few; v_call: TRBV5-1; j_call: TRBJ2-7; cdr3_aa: CASSFGTSGSYEQYF; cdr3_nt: TGCGCCAGCAGCTTCGGGACTAGCGGTTCCTACGAGCAGTACTTC
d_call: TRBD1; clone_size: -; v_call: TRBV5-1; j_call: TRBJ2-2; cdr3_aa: CASSFGQGVTGELFF; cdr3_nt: TGCGCCAGCAGCTTTGGTCAGGGGGTCACCGGGGAGCTGTTTTTT
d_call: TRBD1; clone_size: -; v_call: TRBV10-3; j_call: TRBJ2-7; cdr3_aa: CAISESTGTDTYEQYF; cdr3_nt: TGTGCCATCAGTGAGTCCACCGGGACAGACACCTACGAGCAGTACTTC
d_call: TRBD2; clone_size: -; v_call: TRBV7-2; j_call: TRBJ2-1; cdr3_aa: CASREGSAGYNEQFF; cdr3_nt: TGTGCCAGCAGAGAGGGCTCAGCGGGGTACAATGAGCAGTTCTTC
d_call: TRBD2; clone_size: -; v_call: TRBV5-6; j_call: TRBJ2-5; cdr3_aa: CASSPGLAGGPQETQYF; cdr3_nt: TGTGCCAGCAGCCCGGGACTAGCGGGAGGCCCCCAAGAGACCCAGTACTTC
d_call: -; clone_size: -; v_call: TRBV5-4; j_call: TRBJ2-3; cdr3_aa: CASSALASDTDTQYF; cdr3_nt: TGTGCCAGCAGCGCACTAGCCTCTGACACAGATACGCAGTATTTT
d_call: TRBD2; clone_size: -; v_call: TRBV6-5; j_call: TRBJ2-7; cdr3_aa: CASSSPGLEAYEQYF; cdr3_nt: TGTGCCAGCAGCTCCCCGGGACTAGAGGCCTACGAGCAGTACTTC
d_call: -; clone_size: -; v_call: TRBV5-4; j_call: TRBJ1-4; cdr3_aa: CASSIDQGIEKLFF; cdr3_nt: TGTGCCAGCAGCATCGACCAGGGGATCGAAAAACTGTTTTTT
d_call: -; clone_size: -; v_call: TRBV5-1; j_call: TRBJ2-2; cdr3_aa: CASRLADTGELFF; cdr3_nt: TGCGCCAGCCGATTAGCGGACACCGGGGAGCTGTTTTTT
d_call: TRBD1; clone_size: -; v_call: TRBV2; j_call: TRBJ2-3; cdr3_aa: CASLGQDGDTQYF; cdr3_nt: TGTGCCAGCCTGGGACAGGATGGAGATACGCAGTATTTT
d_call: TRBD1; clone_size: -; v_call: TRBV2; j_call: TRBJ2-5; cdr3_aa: CASSGDRERAQYF; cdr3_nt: TGTGCCAGCAGTGGGGACAGGGAAAGGGCCCAGTACTTC
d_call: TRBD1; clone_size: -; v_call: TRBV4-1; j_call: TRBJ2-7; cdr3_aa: CASSFRDSVSEQYF; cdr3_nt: TGCGCCAGCAGTTTTAGGGACAGTGTCTCCGAGCAGTACTTC
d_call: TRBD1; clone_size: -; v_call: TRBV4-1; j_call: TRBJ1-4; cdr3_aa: CASSQVATGVGNEKLFF; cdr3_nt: TGCGCCAGCAGCCAAGTTGCCACAGGGGTAGGAAATGAAAAACTGTTTTTT
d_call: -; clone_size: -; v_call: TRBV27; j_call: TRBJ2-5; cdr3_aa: CASSNPGMARETQYF; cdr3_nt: TGTGCCAGCAGCAACCCAGGGATGGCGCGAGAGACCCAGTACTTC
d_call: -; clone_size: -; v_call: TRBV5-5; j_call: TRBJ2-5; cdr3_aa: CASSHLGAPQETQYF; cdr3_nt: TGTGCCAGCAGCCACCTTGGGGCACCGCAAGAGACCCAGTACTTC
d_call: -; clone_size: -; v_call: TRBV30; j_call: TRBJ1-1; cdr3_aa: CAWTGRRNTEAFF; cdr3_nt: TGTGCCTGGACGGGAAGACGGAACACTGAAGCTTTCTTT
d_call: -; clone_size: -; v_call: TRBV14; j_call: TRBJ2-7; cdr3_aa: CASSLMTGLGYEQYF; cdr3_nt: TGTGCCAGCAGCCTCATGACGGGGTTGGGTTACGAGCAGTACTTC
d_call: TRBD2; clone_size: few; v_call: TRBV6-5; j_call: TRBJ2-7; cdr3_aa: CASRDGTSGSYEQYF; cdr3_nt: TGTGCCAGCAGAGACGGGACTAGCGGGAGTTACGAGCAGTACTTC
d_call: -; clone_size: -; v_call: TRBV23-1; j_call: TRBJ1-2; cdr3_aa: CASSQDEGGRFGGYTF; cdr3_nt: TGCGCCAGCAGTCAAGATGAGGGGGGGCGATTCGGTGGCTACACCTTC
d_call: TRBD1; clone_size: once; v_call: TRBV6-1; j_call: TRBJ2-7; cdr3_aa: CASSEVEAGGSYEQYF; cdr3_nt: TGTGCCAGCAGTGAAGTAGAGGCAGGGGGCTCCTACGAGCAGTACTTC
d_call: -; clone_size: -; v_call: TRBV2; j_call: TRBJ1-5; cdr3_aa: CASSPGRGNQPQHF; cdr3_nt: TGTGCCAGCAGCCCAGGGCGCGGCAATCAGCCCCAGCATTTT
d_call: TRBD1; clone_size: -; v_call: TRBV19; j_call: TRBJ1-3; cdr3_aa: CASRQTGAGNTIYF; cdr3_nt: TGTGCCAGTAGGCAAACAGGGGCTGGAAACACCATATATTTT
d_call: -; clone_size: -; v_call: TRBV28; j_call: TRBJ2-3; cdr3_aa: CASTYGGAGDTQYF; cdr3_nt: TGTGCCAGCACCTATGGAGGGGCTGGGGATACGCAGTATTTT
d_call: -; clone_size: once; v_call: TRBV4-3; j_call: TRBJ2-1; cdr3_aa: CASSQDLSGGASYNEQFF; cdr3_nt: TGCGCCAGCAGCCAAGATTTATCGGGGGGCGCCTCCTACAATGAGCAGTTCTTC
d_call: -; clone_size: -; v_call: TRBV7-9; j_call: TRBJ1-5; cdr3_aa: CASSRSPGLSFEPQHF; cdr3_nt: TGTGCCAGCAGCCGTTCACCGGGACTCTCGTTCGAGCCCCAGCATTTT
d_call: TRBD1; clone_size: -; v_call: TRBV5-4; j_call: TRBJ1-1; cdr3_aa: CASSLDRGRTEAFF; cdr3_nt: TGTGCCAGCAGCTTGGACAGGGGGCGGACTGAAGCTTTCTTT
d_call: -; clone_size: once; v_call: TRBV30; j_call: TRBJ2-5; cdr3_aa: CAWGKGVGGTQETQYF; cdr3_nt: TGTGCCTGGGGTAAAGGGGTTGGGGGGACTCAAGAGACCCAGTACTTC
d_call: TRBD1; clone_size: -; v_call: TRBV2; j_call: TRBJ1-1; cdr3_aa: CASSEDRDIQAFF; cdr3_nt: TGTGCCAGCAGTGAGGACAGGGACATTCAAGCTTTCTTT
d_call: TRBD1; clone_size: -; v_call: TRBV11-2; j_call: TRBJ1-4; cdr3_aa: CASSKTGAYEKLFF; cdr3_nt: TGTGCCAGCAGCAAGACAGGGGCTTATGAAAAACTGTTTTTT
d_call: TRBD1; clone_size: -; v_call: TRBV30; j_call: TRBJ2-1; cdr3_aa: CAWSVVLRDREGNEQFF; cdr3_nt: TGTGCCTGGAGTGTTGTGTTACGGGACAGGGAAGGGAATGAGCAGTTCTTC
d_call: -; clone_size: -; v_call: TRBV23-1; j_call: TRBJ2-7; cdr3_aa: CASSQKRTPYEQYF; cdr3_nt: TGCGCCAGCAGTCAAAAAAGGACACCATACGAGCAGTACTTC
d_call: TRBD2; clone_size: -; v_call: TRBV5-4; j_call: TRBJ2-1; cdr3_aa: CASSLWLAGLDYNEQFF; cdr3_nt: TGTGCCAGCAGCTTGTGGTTAGCGGGACTTGACTACAATGAGCAGTTCTTC
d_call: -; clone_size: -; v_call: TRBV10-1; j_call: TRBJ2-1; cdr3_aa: CASSAGFTYNEQFF; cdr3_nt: TGCGCCAGCAGTGCCGGGTTCACCTACAATGAGCAGTTCTTC
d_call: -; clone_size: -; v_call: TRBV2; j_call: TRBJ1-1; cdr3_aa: CASRGGVSNTEAFF; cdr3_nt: TGTGCCAGCAGGGGAGGGGTCTCGAACACTGAAGCTTTCTTT